The 2 T cell receptor beta chains in this list originate from one sample, sequenced in a study of identifying expanded T cells in peripheral blood (dated by TCRdb to about 2019). The method behind the library was the immunoSEQ multiplex PCR assay. In TCRdb, the immuneACCESS table is reduced to in-frame sequences with V and J assigned. These tables do not hold every clone; where another copy was compared, an unresolved V gene accounts for under half, and the others remain unexplained. The sample table records about 83,000 clones; around nine tenths of these occur just once. Of the sample, about 3% falls within the top ten clones. Source material: blood. The receptor set was obtained from a person aged 18 to 75 in good health.

V usage is TRBV7-3 and J usage is TRBJ1-1; 7 positions agree with TRBD1. V was clipped by 5 bases and J by 1 base; unmatched bases: 4. The length of the CDR3 is 14 residues. Germline loops: CDR1 SGHTA, CDR2 FQGTGA. The CDR3 spells CASSPGTENTEAFF. The CDR3 DNA reads as TGTGCCAGCAGCCCGGGGACAGAGAACACTGAAGCTTTCTTT.

The CDR3 protein is CASSWTGPGEQYF. CDR3 DNA sequence: TGTGCCAGCAGCTGGACAGGGCCAGGCGAGCAGTACTTC. The chain recombines TRBV5-5 with TRBJ2-7, with 8 bases that match TRBD1. The length of the CDR3 is 13 residues. V shed 3 bases and J 6 bases; nucleotides not matched to a gene: 5. The germline V gene encodes CDR1 SGHKS and CDR2 YYEKEE (reference sequence).